The clone carrying this TCR beta chain was found many times. None of the patients had undergone any treatment ahead of thyroid surgery. The data originate from a study of metastatic and nonmetastatic thyroid tumors. CDR1 is SNHLY, CDR2 FYNNEI, per germline. There are 12 residues in the CDR3. Trimming shortened V by 4 bases and J by 5 bases, and 9 bases separated the two germline ends. TCRdb ran MiXCR on the PCR reads. The sample consists of 35,000 to 50,000 clones, less than 5% of them appearing once. This receptor was identified in a female donor with papillary thyroid cancer or a benign thyroid nodule (not recorded which). Some clones in this sample may be carry-over from other donors' samples. Material: blood. The chain has TRBV2 and TRBJ2-7; D is uncertain. CDR3 bases: TGTGCCAGCAGTGTGTATGGTGACGAGCAGTACTTC. Translation: CASSVYGDEQYF. Based on the CDR3 plus reference TRBV2 and TRBJ2-7, the full variable domain is EPEVTQTPSHQVTQMGQEVILRCVPISNHLYFYWYRQILGQKVEFLVSFYNNEISEKSEIFDDQFSVERPDGSNFTLKIRSTKLEDSAMYFCASSVYGDEQYFGPGTRLTVT.